This note documents a single T cell receptor (beta chain) sequence. Original handling: Nucleated cell counts were estimated from reference gene primer amplification. The data were produced by immunoSEQ multiplex PCR, yet TCRdb's version contains in-frame clones alone and is incomplete. The V and J calls and clone size are taken from that table; D and trimming were inferred from the DNA. The data show approximately 230,000 clones, with 88% seen just once and 1.2% to 1.5% held by the top ten. Germline loops: CDR1 MNHEY, CDR2 SVGAGI. The trim removed 2 bases at V and 0 bases at J, leaving 4 bases unmatched. The CDR3 has 16 residues. The data are from a study of blood T cell repertoires in COVID-19. Study overall: Researchers got acute and convalescent COVID-19 samples from the United States, Italy and Spain. From T cells, B-cell-depleted T cells, or PBMCs came the material, which was cDNA or gDNA.

The sequencing input was peripheral blood. The sequence derives from a man older than 75 with acute or convalescent COVID-19. The gene calls are TRBV6-5 and TRBJ2-1; 7 bases are a match to TRBD2. The CDR3 reads CASSYGLAASYNEQFF. The CDR3 DNA is TGTGCCAGCAGTTACGGGCTAGCGGCCTCCTACAATGAGCAGTTCTTC.